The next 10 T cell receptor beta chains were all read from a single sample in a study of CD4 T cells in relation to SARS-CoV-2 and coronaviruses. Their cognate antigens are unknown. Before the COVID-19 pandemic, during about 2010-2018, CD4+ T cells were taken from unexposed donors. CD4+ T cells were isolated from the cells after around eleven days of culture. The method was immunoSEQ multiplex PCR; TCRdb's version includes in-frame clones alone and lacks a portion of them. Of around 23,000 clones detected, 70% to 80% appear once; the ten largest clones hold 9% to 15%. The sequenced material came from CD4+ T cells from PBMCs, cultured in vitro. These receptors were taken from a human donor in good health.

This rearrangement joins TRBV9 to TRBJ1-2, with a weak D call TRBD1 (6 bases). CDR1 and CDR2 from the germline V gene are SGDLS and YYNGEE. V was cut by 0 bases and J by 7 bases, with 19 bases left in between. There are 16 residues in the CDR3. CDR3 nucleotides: TGTGCCAGCAGCGTAGATAATGATGGGGGGCTCGGTGGCTACACCTTC. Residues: CASSVDNDGGLGGYTF.

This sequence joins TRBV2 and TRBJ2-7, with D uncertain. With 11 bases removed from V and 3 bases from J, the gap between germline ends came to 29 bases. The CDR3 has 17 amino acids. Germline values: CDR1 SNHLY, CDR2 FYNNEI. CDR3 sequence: CAGPINRAYVSLYEQYF. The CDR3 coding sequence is TGTGCCGGACCAATAAACCGGGCCTACGTATCACTCTACGAGCAGTACTTC.

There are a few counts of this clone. The CDR3 protein is CAWSPGGPGTEAFF. The CDR3 nucleotides read TGTGCCTGGAGCCCCGGAGGGCCCGGCACTGAAGCTTTCTTT. This sequence joins TRBV30 and TRBJ1-1; D not resolved. The CDR3 consists of 14 residues. CDR1 GTSNPN and CDR2 SVGIG come from the germline V gene (reference sequence). The V end lost 3 bases, the J end lost 4 bases, and 15 bases lay between the germline ends.

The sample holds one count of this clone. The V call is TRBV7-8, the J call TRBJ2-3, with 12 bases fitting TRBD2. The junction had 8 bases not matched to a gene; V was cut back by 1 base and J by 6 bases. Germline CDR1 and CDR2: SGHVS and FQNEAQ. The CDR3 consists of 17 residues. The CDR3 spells CASSLGGLAGFGDTQYF. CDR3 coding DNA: TGTGCCAGCAGCTTAGGTGGACTAGCGGGATTCGGGGATACGCAGTATTTT.

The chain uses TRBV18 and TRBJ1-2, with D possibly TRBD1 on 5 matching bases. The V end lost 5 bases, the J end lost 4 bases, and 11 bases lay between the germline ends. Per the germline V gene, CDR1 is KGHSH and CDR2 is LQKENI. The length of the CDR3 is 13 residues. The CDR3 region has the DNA TGTGCCAGCTCAGGAGACAGTAGCTATGGCTACACCTTC. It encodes CASSGDSSYGYTF.

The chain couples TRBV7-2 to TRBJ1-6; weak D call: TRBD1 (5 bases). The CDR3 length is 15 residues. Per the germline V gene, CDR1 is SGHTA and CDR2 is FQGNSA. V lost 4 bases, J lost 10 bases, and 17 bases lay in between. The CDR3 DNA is TGTGCCAGCAGCTCCAGGGCCGGCCCTTCCTCACCCCTCCACTTT. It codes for CASSSRAGPSSPLHF.

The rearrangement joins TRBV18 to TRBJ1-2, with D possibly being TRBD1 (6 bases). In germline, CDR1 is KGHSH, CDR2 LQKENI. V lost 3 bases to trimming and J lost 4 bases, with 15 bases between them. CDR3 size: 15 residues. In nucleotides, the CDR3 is TGTGCCAGCTCACCCCGGACAGATTCTTTCTATGGCTACACCTTC. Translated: CASSPRTDSFYGYTF.

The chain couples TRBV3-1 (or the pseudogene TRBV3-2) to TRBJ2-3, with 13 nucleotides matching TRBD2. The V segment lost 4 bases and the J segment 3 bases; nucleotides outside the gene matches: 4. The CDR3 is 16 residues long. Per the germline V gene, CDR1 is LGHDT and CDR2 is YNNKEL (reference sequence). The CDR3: CASSRGTSGMTDTQYF. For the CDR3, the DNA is TGTGCCAGCAGCCGAGGGACTAGCGGGATGACAGATACGCAGTATTTT.

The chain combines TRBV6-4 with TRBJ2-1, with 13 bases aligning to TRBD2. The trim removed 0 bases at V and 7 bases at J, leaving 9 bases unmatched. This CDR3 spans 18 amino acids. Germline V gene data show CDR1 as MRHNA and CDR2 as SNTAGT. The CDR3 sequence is CASSDSFTTSGRWNEQFF. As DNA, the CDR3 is TGTGCCAGCAGTGACTCGTTTACGACTAGCGGGAGGTGGAATGAGCAGTTCTTC.

The CDR3 loop reads CASSLGSRGSETQYF. As DNA, the CDR3 is TGCGCCAGCAGCTTGGGCTCCCGAGGGAGTGAGACCCAGTACTTC. The genes are TRBV5-1 and TRBJ2-5, with D possibly matching TRBD2 (5 bases). The CDR3 runs 15 residues. V was clipped by 0 bases and J by 5 bases, with 14 bases between them. CDR1 and CDR2 (germline): SGHRS, YFSETQ.